This T cell receptor beta chain was captured in a study of cytomegalovirus exposure and HLA in healthy donors. Study-level findings and limits: Associated with cytomegalovirus, according to the listing, were around 170 TCR beta chains.

Comment on this clone: Its target is unknown.

Primers for the PCR totalled 60 Vbeta and 13 Jbeta. TCRdb's copy holds only in-frame clones and misses some; the assay was immunoSEQ multiplex PCR. Of some 150,000 clones listed, around 79% are singletons. Germline V gene sequence: CDR1 MDHEN, CDR2 SYDVKM. The CDR3 totals 15 residues. The TCR sequence derives from a man aged 35-49 years in good health and CMV-seronegative. Input material: PBMCs. The rearrangement uses TRBV28 and TRBJ2-5, with 10 bases that match TRBD1. The DNA end favors TRBJ2-7, so the J call may be wrong. The CDR3 sequence: CASSLPGQGIYEQYF. The CDR3 region has the DNA TGTGCCAGCAGTCTACCGGGACAGGGGATCTACGAGCAGTACTTC.